The 7 T cell receptor beta chains below all came from one sample that was sequenced in a study of regulatory T cells in long-lasting Graves disease. Building the TCR beta libraries relied on iRepertoire HTBI primers, and CDR3 regions underwent Arm-PCR. TCRdb ran MiXCR on the multiplex PCR reads and lists one entry per CDR3 protein. This table has some 320,000 distinct CDR3 sequences, more than 15% appearing once. As for time point: newly diagnosed GD, antithyroid drugs for less than 3 months. RNA from PBMCs was the source of the TCR library. The material sequenced was peripheral blood mononuclear cells (PBMCs), taken at new diagnosis, from a patient treated with antithyroid drugs. These TCRs come from a female donor with Graves disease.

This clonotype was picked up many times. The chain joins TRBV13 to TRBJ1-4; D might be TRBD1 (6 bases). The germline gives CDR1 PRHDT, CDR2 FYEKMQ (reference sequence). Trimming left V 7 bases short and J 4 bases short, with 16 bases between. The length of the CDR3 is 15 residues. CDR3 bases: TGTGCCAGCACCCAAAACGGACAGCTTAATGAAAAACTGTTTTTT. This encodes CASTQNGQLNEKLFF.

In regard to this clonotype: A much larger clone is a single base away; this may be a read error. The V call is TRBV28, the J call TRBJ2-7; TRBD2 is a possible D gene (6 bases). The V gene's germline CDR1 is MDHEN and CDR2 SYDVKM. The CDR3 loop spans 15 amino acids. The CDR3: CASRISRAGPYEQCF. CDR3 in DNA: TGTGCCAGCAGAATTTCCCGAGCGGGTCCCTACGAGCAGTGCTTC.

The V call is TRBV5-1, the J call TRBJ2-2; D might be TRBD2 (6 bases). Germline V gene data show CDR1 as SGHRS and CDR2 as YFSETQ. Deletions cut 3 bases from V and 2 bases from J, with 14 bases between. The CDR3 totals 16 residues. CDR3 loop: CASSSVGTSNTGELFF. CDR3 DNA: TGCGCCAGCAGCTCCGTCGGGACTTCAAACACCGGGGAGCTGTTTTTT.

The table lists this clonotype with many counts. The genes are TRBV29-1 and TRBJ1-1, with D uncertain. V shed 4 bases and J shed 11 bases, with 17 bases lying between them. The CDR3 contains 12 residues. The germline gives CDR1 SQVTM, CDR2 ANQGSEA. CDR3 nucleotides: TGCAGCGTTGTAAAGGGCTCCTACGACGCTTTCTTT. Amino acids: CSVVKGSYDAFF. Looking up the rest from reference TRBV29-1 and TRBJ1-1 gives the full variable domain: SAVISQKPSRDICQRGTSLTIQCQVDSQVTMMFWYRQQPGQSLTLIATANQGSEATYESGFVIDKFPISRPNLTFSTLTVSNMSPEDSSIYLCSVVKGSYDAFFGQGTRLTVV.

The CDR3 coding sequence is TGTGCCAGCAGTTCAACGGGAGGGCCGAACTCGGGGGAGCTGTTTTTT. This encodes CASSSTGGPNSGELFF. The rearrangement joins TRBV7-9 to TRBJ2-2; TRBD2 aligns across 8 bases. This CDR3 is 16 amino acids long. V shed 6 bases and J 8 bases; nucleotides not matched to a gene: 14. Germline CDR1 reads SEHNR; CDR2 reads FQNEAQ (reference sequence).

In this sample, this clonotype turned up a few times. V usage is TRBV28 and J usage is TRBJ1-2, with TRBD1 matching 7 bases. The CDR3 is made up of 14 amino acids. CDR1 is MDHEN and CDR2 is SYDVKM in the germline V gene. The J segment lost 0 bases and the V segment lost 10 bases, leaving 8 bases of the junction unmatched. The CDR3 loop reads CATARDSPNYGYTF. CDR3 bases: TGTGCCACCGCAAGGGACAGCCCTAACTATGGCTACACCTTC.

This clonotype was counted at least ten times. V usage is TRBV13 and J usage is TRBJ2-7; TRBD1 agrees at 9 bases. This CDR3 has 15 amino acids. CDR1 and CDR2 (germline): PRHDT, FYEKMQ (reference sequence). Germline trimming cut 3 bases from V and 2 bases from J; bases unmatched to any gene: 5. The CDR3 region has the DNA TGTGCCAGCAGCTTCGGAGGGACAGGGACCTACGAGCAGTACTTC. This codes for CASSFGGTGTYEQYF.